These 23 T cell receptor beta chains were all obtained from the same sample, sequenced in a study of blood T cell repertoires in COVID-19. Sequencing was performed with immunoSEQ multiplex PCR; in TCRdb, only in-frame clones are kept and a portion is missing. This sample has 150,000 or so clones, with approximately 91% found just once. Specimen: peripheral blood. These TCRs come from a woman between 70 and 85 years old with acute or convalescent COVID-19.

The chain combines TRBV7-6 with TRBJ1-6; 8 nucleotides match TRBD1. Germline V gene lookup returns CDR1 SGHVS and CDR2 FNYEAQ. The CDR3 spans 14 residues. The V segment lost 5 bases and the J segment 7 bases; nucleotides outside the gene matches: 4. CDR3 in amino acids: CASSLGQENSPLHF. The CDR3 region has the DNA TGTGCCAGCAGCCTGGGACAGGAGAATTCACCCCTCCACTTT.

The V call is TRBV15, the J call TRBJ1-1; tentatively, D is TRBD1 (5 bases). Germline V gene sequence: CDR1 LNHNV, CDR2 YYDKDF (reference sequence). V lost 6 bases, J lost 1 base, and 9 bases lay in between. This CDR3 is 13 amino acids long. The CDR3 nucleotides are TGTGCCACCAGTCTGGACAAGAACACTGAAGCTTTCTTT. Protein sequence: CATSLDKNTEAFF.

This chain joins TRBV4-3 and TRBJ2-3; 7 bases line up with TRBD1. The junction had 10 bases not matched to a gene; V was cut back by 5 bases and J by 5 bases. CDR1 and CDR2 from the germline V gene are LGHNA and YSLEER. The CDR3 is 15 amino acids. The CDR3 loop is CASSEFDREGDTQYF. CDR3 nucleotide sequence: TGCGCCAGCAGCGAATTCGACAGGGAAGGAGATACGCAGTATTTT.

This clone was seen a handful of times. The rearrangement joins TRBV7-9 to TRBJ2-1; 7 nucleotides align to TRBD1. V shed 5 bases, J shed 6 bases, and the junction held 7 bases outside the gene matches. In germline, CDR1 is SEHNR, CDR2 FQNEAQ (reference sequence). This CDR3 is 14 amino acids long. CDR3 loop: CASSPRQGSNEQFF. The CDR3 DNA reads TGTGCCAGCAGCCCAAGACAGGGTTCCAATGAGCAGTTCTTC. Combining the CDR3 with reference TRBV7-9 and TRBJ2-1 gives the whole variable domain DTGVSQNPRHKITKRGQNVTFRCDPISEHNRLYWYRQTLGQGPEFLTYFQNEAQLEKSRLLSDRFSAERPKGSFSTLEIQRTEQGDSAMYLCASSPRQGSNEQFFGPGTRLTVL.

V usage is TRBV9 and J usage is TRBJ2-1, with TRBD1 matching 9 bases. The CDR3 totals 15 residues. Germline V CDR1 and CDR2: SGDLS, YYNGEE. V lost 7 bases, J lost 4 bases, and 9 bases stayed unmatched. CDR3 protein: CASGSTGGFYNEQFF. The DNA of the CDR3 is TGTGCCAGCGGCTCAACAGGGGGCTTTTACAATGAGCAGTTCTTC. Drawing the rest from reference TRBV9 and TRBJ2-1, the complete variable domain is DSGVTQTPKHLITATGQRVTLRCSPRSGDLSVYWYQQSLDQGLQFLIQYYNGEERAKGNILERFSAQQFPDLHSELNLSSLELGDSALYFCASGSTGGFYNEQFFGPGTRLTVL.

The V and J genes are TRBV27 and TRBJ2-2; 10 nucleotides line up with TRBD2. J lost 6 bases, V lost 5 bases, and 9 bases had no gene match. This CDR3 is built from 16 residues. The germline V gene encodes CDR1 MNHEY and CDR2 SMNVEV (reference sequence). The CDR3 reads CASSAWQRGGAGELFF. The CDR3 DNA sequence: TGTGCCAGCAGTGCTTGGCAGCGGGGGGGCGCCGGGGAGCTGTTTTTT.

The V call is TRBV27, the J call TRBJ2-1; weak D call: TRBD2 (5 bases). Germline CDR1 and CDR2: MNHEY and SMNVEV (reference sequence). V dropped 5 bases and J dropped 2 bases, with 10 bases sitting between them. The CDR3 extends over 14 amino acids. As DNA, the CDR3 is TGTGCCAGCAGTAGGACTGCAACCTACAATGAGCAGTTCTTC. It translates to CASSRTATYNEQFF.

The chain has TRBV5-5 and TRBJ1-1, with D maybe TRBD1 (5 bases). The germline V gene encodes CDR1 SGHKS and CDR2 YYEKEE (reference sequence). The V end was cut by 4 bases, the J end by 4 bases, with 17 bases between. This CDR3 spans 15 amino acids. CDR3 nucleotide sequence: TGTGCCAGCAGCCCCTCGGGGGGGGGAAGCACTGAAGCTTTCTTT. Encoded protein: CASSPSGGGSTEAFF. The entire variable domain, with the rest obtained from reference TRBV5-5 and TRBJ1-1, is as follows: DAGVTQSPTHLIKTRGQQVTLRCSPISGHKSVSWYQQVLGQGPQFIFQYYEKEERGRGNFPDRFSARQFPNYSSELNVNALLLGDSALYLCASSPSGGGSTEAFFGQGTRLTVV.

The count of this clone is one. The chain employs TRBV7-9 and TRBJ1-1; weak D call: TRBD1 (6 bases). The CDR3 loop spans 18 amino acids. Germline V gene lookup returns CDR1 SEHNR and CDR2 FQNEAQ (reference sequence). V shed 3 bases and J shed 1 base, with 21 bases lying between them. The CDR3 protein is CASSFLQGRGTQNTEAFF. The CDR3 bases are TGTGCCAGCAGCTTTCTTCAGGGCAGGGGAACACAGAACACTGAAGCTTTCTTT. The variable domain in full, with the rest retrieved from reference TRBV7-9 and TRBJ1-1, is DTGVSQNPRHKITKRGQNVTFRCDPISEHNRLYWYRQTLGQGPEFLTYFQNEAQLEKSRLLSDRFSAERPKGSFSTLEIQRTEQGDSAMYLCASSFLQGRGTQNTEAFFGQGTRLTVV.

The chain employs TRBV15 and TRBJ2-1, with D perhaps TRBD1 (6 bases). Germline V gene sequence: CDR1 LNHNV, CDR2 YYDKDF (reference sequence). The CDR3 extends over 16 amino acids. V was shortened by 0 bases and J by 5 bases, with 14 bases between the two germline ends. In DNA form, the CDR3 reads TGTGCCACCAGCAGAGAAGGGGCAGGGACAAACAATGAGCAGTTCTTC. This encodes CATSREGAGTNNEQFF. The full variable domain, completed using reference TRBV15 and TRBJ2-1, is DAMVIQNPRYQVTQFGKPVTLSCSQTLNHNVMYWYQQKSSQAPKLLFHYYDKDFNNEADTPDNFQSRRPNTSFCFLDIRSPGLGDTAMYLCATSREGAGTNNEQFFGPGTRLTVL.

The rearrangement joins TRBV27 to TRBJ2-1; 12 nucleotides agree with TRBD2. The V segment lost 1 base and the J segment 7 bases; nucleotides outside the gene matches: 5. The germline V gene encodes CDR1 MNHEY and CDR2 SMNVEV (reference sequence). The CDR3 is 16 residues long. CDR3 residues: CASSLWLAGGPNEQFF. Written as DNA, the CDR3 is TGTGCCAGCAGTTTATGGCTAGCGGGGGGGCCTAATGAGCAGTTCTTC.

The V gene is TRBV5-1, the J gene TRBJ2-3, with D unclear. The germline V and J ends were trimmed by 0 bases and 3 bases, with 8 bases remaining between them. CDR1 is SGHRS and CDR2 is YFSETQ in the germline V gene. The length of the CDR3 is 14 residues. The CDR3 is CASSLEVGTDTQYF. The CDR3 bases are TGCGCCAGCAGCTTGGAGGTCGGGACAGATACGCAGTATTTT.

A remark on this clone: At one end, the junction sequence differs from germline, possibly due to a read error. This rearrangement joins TRBV7-7 to TRBJ2-5; tentative D call: TRBD2 (5 bases). The CDR3 has 14 amino acids. Germline loops: CDR1 SSHAT, CDR2 FNYEAQ (reference sequence). In DNA form, the CDR3 reads TGTGCTAGCAGCCTCGCGGGCCTACAAGAGACCCAGTACTTC. This encodes CASSLAGLQETQYF.

This clone turned up a few times. The chain recombines TRBV28 with TRBJ1-6; possibly TRBD1 for D (6 bases). CDR1 is MDHEN, CDR2 SYDVKM, per germline. This CDR3 has 12 residues. V lost 4 bases, J lost 10 bases, and 8 bases lay in between. The DNA for the CDR3 is TGTGCCAGCAGTTACAGGGTGTCACCCCTCCACTTT. Its protein is CASSYRVSPLHF.

For the CDR3, the DNA is TGTGCCAGCACCTACGACGGGACAGGCTATGGCTACACCTTC. Residues: CASTYDGTGYGYTF. V usage is TRBV6-5 and J usage is TRBJ1-2; the match to TRBD1 covers 8 bases. The length of the CDR3 is 14 residues. V was pared by 7 bases and J by 4 bases, with 8 bases of the junction left unmatched. Germline lookup yields CDR1 MNHEY and CDR2 SVGAGI.

The chain has TRBV27 and TRBJ2-2, with 10 bases that match TRBD2. Germline V CDR1 and CDR2: MNHEY, SMNVEV (reference sequence). This CDR3 comprises 16 residues. Trimming at V came to 4 bases and at J to 6 bases, leaving 8 bases not matched to a gene. The CDR3 DNA sequence: TGTGCCAGCAGTTCACTAGCGGGGTGGGGGTCCGGGGAGCTGTTTTTT. As protein: CASSSLAGWGSGELFF.

This chain joins TRBV13 and TRBJ1-5; D remains ambiguous. Trimming took off 5 bases at V and 15 bases at J, with 8 bases between the two ends. CDR1 and CDR2 from the germline V gene are PRHDT and FYEKMQ (reference sequence). The length of the CDR3 is 9 residues. CDR3 sequence: CASSGRRHF. The DNA of the CDR3 is TGTGCCAGCAGCGGCCGTCGGCATTTT. Looking up the rest from reference TRBV13 and TRBJ1-5 gives the full variable domain: AAGVIQSPRHLIKEKRETATLKCYPIPRHDTVYWYQQGPGQDPQFLISFYEKMQSDKGSIPDRFSAQQFSDYHSELNMSSLELGDSALYFCASSGRRHFGDGTRLSIL.

The rearrangement links TRBV6-1 to TRBJ1-2; 7 nucleotides agree with TRBD1. The germline V gene has CDR1 MNHNS and CDR2 SASEGT. The ends lost 1 base at V and 8 bases at J; junction bases unmatched: 10. The CDR3 totals 15 residues. The CDR3 region has the DNA TGTGCCAGCAGTGAAGTCTCCAGGGGGGCAGGGGGCTACACCTTC. It codes for CASSEVSRGAGGYTF.

This rearrangement joins TRBV6-6 to TRBJ1-4; 7 bases agree with TRBD1. V lost 6 bases to trimming and J lost 5 bases; unmatched junction nucleotides: 6. The CDR3 extends over 14 amino acids. Germline CDR1 MNHNY, CDR2 SVGAGI (reference sequence). The CDR3 DNA is TGTGCCAGCAGGACCCCAGGGGGGAATGAAAAACTGTTTTTT. This gives the protein CASRTPGGNEKLFF.

The gene calls are TRBV19 and TRBJ1-5; a weak D match, TRBD1 (5 bases). V was shortened by 11 bases and J by 8 bases, with 19 bases between the two germline ends. CDR1 LNHDA and CDR2 SQIVND come from the germline V gene (reference sequence). The CDR3 is 13 amino acids. Here the CDR3 reads CASWGGEIKPQHF. In DNA form, the CDR3 reads TGTGCCTCGTGGGGCGGGGAAATTAAGCCCCAGCATTTT.

V gene TRBV13 combines with J gene TRBJ1-4; 9 bases fit TRBD1. Germline V gives CDR1 PRHDT, CDR2 FYEKMQ (reference sequence). The CDR3 totals 17 residues. V dropped 5 bases and J dropped 7; count of bases not matched to a gene: 14. In nucleotides, the CDR3 is TGTGCCAGCAGCCCGTCCCGGGACAGGGTCTGGGGTGAAAAACTGTTTTTT. Translation: CASSPSRDRVWGEKLFF.

The chain recombines TRBV23-1 with TRBJ2-5; maybe TRBD2 (5 bases). TRBV23-1 is an ORF, and what it does is uncertain. The length of the CDR3 is 14 residues. The ends were cut back, 0 bases at V and 7 bases at J, with 12 bases in the middle. Written as DNA, the CDR3 is TGCGCCAGCAGTCAATCGAGGGTTGATCGGACCCAGTACTTC. Its translation: CASSQSRVDRTQYF.

V gene TRBV2 combines with J gene TRBJ2-7; 9 bases align to TRBD1. The CDR3 runs to 13 residues. With 5 bases clipped from V and 5 bases from J, the junction kept 4 bases outside the gene matches. In germline, CDR1 is SNHLY, CDR2 FYNNEI. The CDR3 loop reads CASSRDRENEQYV. The CDR3 DNA follows: TGTGCCAGCAGTAGGGACAGGGAAAACGAGCAGTACGTC.